Below are 10 T cell receptor beta chains sequenced from a single sample in a study of shared clonotypes between healthy human individuals. Cells designated naive CD8 were CD45RO-negative and were positively selected for CCR7, with terminally differentiated effector memory CD45RA+ cells excluded. Clones were read by immunoSEQ multiplex PCR, and TCRdb kept only the in-frame ones, dropping some. The sample has about 1,900,000 clones, approximately 94% seen once. The sample taken for sequencing was naive CD8+ T cells sorted from blood. Source of these receptors: a man between 18 and 35 years old in good health.

The chain joins TRBV15 to TRBJ2-7; the D gene could be TRBD1 or TRBD2 (5 bases each). The CDR3 loop spans 14 amino acids. Germline-derived CDR1 and CDR2 are LNHNV and YYDKDF (reference sequence). With 4 bases removed from V and 6 bases from J, the gap between germline ends came to 16 bases. The CDR3 region has the DNA TGTGCCACCAGCATGCGAGGGGAAAGAGGCGAGCAGTACTTC. Protein: CATSMRGERGEQYF.

CDR3 protein: CATSSSDSGLLDGYTF. The CDR3 DNA reads TGTGCCACCAGCAGTTCCGACAGCGGGCTCCTAGATGGCTACACCTTC. The chain joins TRBV15 to TRBJ1-2; the D gene is possibly TRBD1 (5 bases). Trimming removed 3 bases at V and 6 bases at J, with 20 bases between. The CDR3 is made up of 16 amino acids. Per the germline V gene, CDR1 is LNHNV and CDR2 is YYDKDF (reference sequence).

As regards this clone: A read error is possible here, since a much larger clone lies one base away. Other DNA sequences in this specimen translate into the identical CDR3. J is TRBJ2-2 and V is TRBV9; TRBD2 might be the D (6 bases). V was shortened by 0 bases and J by 11 bases, with 11 bases between the two germline ends. Germline loops: CDR1 SGDLS, CDR2 YYNGEE. The CDR3 covers 13 residues. The CDR3 loop reads CASSVGAEGELFF. The CDR3 DNA is TGTGCCAGCAGCGTAGGGGCGGAGGGAGAGCTGTTTTTT.

The chain combines TRBV14 with TRBJ2-1, with 12 bases fitting TRBD2. V shed 4 bases and J 8 bases; nucleotides not matched to a gene: 9. The CDR3 has 16 amino acids. Looked up from germline, CDR1 is SGHDN and CDR2 is FVKESK. For the CDR3, the DNA is TGTGCCAGCAGCCCGCTAGCGGGAGGGGTTCACCATGAGCAGTTCTTC. Its protein product is CASSPLAGGVHHEQFF. Full variable domain (missing parts from reference TRBV14 and TRBJ2-1): EAGVTQFPSHSVIEKGQTVTLRCDPISGHDNLYWYRRVMGKEIKFLLHFVKESKQDESGMPNNRFLAERTGGTYSTLKVQPAELEDSGVYFCASSPLAGGVHHEQFFGPGTRLTVL.

In DNA form, the CDR3 reads TGTGCCAGCAGCAGAGACAGGGAGGTTGAAAAACTGTTTTTT. Protein: CASSRDREVEKLFF. The rearrangement uses TRBV5-4 and TRBJ1-4, with 7 positions matching TRBD1. V was clipped by 4 bases and J by 7 bases; unmatched bases: 7. CDR1 and CDR2 from the germline V gene are SGHNT and YYREEE (reference sequence). The CDR3 consists of 14 residues.

This clone was seen more than once but under ten times. This chain connects TRBV29-1 to TRBJ1-2; the D is unclear. Germline V gene sequence: CDR1 SQVTM, CDR2 ANQGSEA. The CDR3 runs to 12 residues. With 2 bases removed from V and 7 bases from J, the gap between germline ends came to 11 bases. The CDR3 reads CSVELIPFGYTF. The CDR3 nucleotides are TGCAGCGTTGAACTGATACCTTTTGGCTACACCTTC.

The V call is TRBV9, the J call TRBJ1-2; possibly TRBD1 for D (6 bases). V was cut by 0 bases and J by 4 bases, with 13 bases left in between. The CDR3 totals 15 residues. Per germline, CDR1 SGDLS and CDR2 YYNGEE. The CDR3 DNA sequence: TGTGCCAGCAGCGTAGAAGGGGGGTCCCTCTATGGCTACACCTTC. It translates to CASSVEGGSLYGYTF.

V is TRBV7-3 and J is TRBJ2-3; D is possibly TRBD1 or TRBD2 (6 bases each). CDR3 length: 15 residues. Trimming removed 4 bases from V and 5 bases from J, with 16 bases in between. CDR1 SGHTA and CDR2 FQGTGA come from the germline V gene. The chain's CDR3 is CASSSTGTFGDTQYF. The CDR3 coding sequence is TGTGCCAGCAGCTCCACAGGGACTTTTGGAGATACGCAGTATTTT.

The J gene is TRBJ2-1, the V gene TRBV2, with D unresolved. The germline V and J ends were trimmed by 3 bases and 8 bases, with 2 bases remaining between them. The CDR3 contains 10 residues. The germline CDR1 and CDR2 sequences are SNHLY and FYNNEI. The CDR3 here is CASSDYEQFF. Here the CDR3 DNA reads TGTGCCAGCAGTGACTATGAGCAGTTCTTC.

The V gene is TRBV9, the J gene TRBJ1-3; no clear D. Germline-derived CDR1 and CDR2 are SGDLS and YYNGEE. The CDR3 spans 18 residues. Trimming left V 4 bases short and J 3 bases short, with 23 bases between. The CDR3 bases are TGTGCCAGCAGCTCATTCGGGAGCTCCCAAACGGGTGGAAACACCATATATTTT. Amino acid sequence: CASSSFGSSQTGGNTIYF.